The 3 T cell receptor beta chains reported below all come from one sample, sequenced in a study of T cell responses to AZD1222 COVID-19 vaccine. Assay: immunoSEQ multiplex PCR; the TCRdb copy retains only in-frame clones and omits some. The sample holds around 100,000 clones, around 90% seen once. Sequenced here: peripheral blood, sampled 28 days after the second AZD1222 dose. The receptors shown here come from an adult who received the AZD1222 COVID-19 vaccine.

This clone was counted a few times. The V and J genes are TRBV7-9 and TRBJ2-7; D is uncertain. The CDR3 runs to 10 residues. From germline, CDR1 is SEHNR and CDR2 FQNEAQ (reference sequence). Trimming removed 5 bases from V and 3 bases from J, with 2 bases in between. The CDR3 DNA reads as TGTGCCAGCAGCGACTACGAGCAGTACTTC. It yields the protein CASSDYEQYF.

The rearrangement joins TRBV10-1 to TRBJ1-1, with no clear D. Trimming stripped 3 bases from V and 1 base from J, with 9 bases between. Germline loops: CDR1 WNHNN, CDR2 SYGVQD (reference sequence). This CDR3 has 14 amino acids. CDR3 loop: CASSDRRKNTEAFF. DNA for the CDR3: TGCGCCAGCAGTGATAGGAGAAAGAACACTGAAGCTTTCTTT.

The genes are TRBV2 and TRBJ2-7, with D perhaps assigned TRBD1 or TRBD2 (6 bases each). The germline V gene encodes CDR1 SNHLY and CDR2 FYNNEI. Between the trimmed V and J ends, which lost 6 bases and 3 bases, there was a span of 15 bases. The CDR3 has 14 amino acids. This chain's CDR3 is CASSLQGGIYEQYF. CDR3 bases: TGTGCCAGCAGCTTACAGGGCGGGATCTACGAGCAGTACTTC.